A single sample is the source of the 21 T cell receptor beta chains below, sequenced in a study of cytomegalovirus exposure and HLA in healthy donors. Primers for the PCR totalled 60 Vbeta and 13 Jbeta. Repertoires were generated with immunoSEQ multiplex PCR, while TCRdb's copy carries only in-frame clones and drops some. The data hold under 200,000 clones, with roughly 84% observed a single time. The sample consisted of PBMCs. These receptor sequences come from a man in his fifties or sixties in good health and CMV-seropositive.

The rearrangement uses TRBV10-3 and TRBJ2-5; 8 bases match TRBD2. The length of the CDR3 is 16 residues. V was pared by 5 bases and J by 4 bases, with 12 bases of the junction left unmatched. The germline gives CDR1 ENHRY, CDR2 SYGVKD. This chain's CDR3 is CAISPGGRGARETQYF. The DNA for the CDR3 is TGTGCCATCAGTCCCGGGGGGCGGGGGGCAAGAGAGACCCAGTACTTC.

CDR3 sequence reads: CASSYGGTSGIDEQFF. The DNA for the CDR3 is TGTGCCAGCAGTTACGGTGGGACTAGCGGGATCGATGAGCAGTTCTTC. The rearrangement uses TRBV6-5 and TRBJ2-1; 13 bases align to TRBD2. The CDR3 spans 16 residues. Germline V lookup: CDR1 MNHEY, CDR2 SVGAGI. The J segment lost 8 bases and the V segment lost 2 bases, leaving 6 bases of the junction unmatched.

This clone was detected only once. J is TRBJ2-3 and V is TRBV15; 8 bases agree with TRBD2. The CDR3 extends over 14 amino acids. V dropped 5 bases and J dropped 4; count of bases not matched to a gene: 5. CDR1 and CDR2 from the germline V gene are LNHNV and YYDKDF (reference sequence). CDR3 loop: CATSLERGSDTQYF. Written as DNA, the CDR3 is TGTGCCACCAGCCTCGAGCGGGGGTCAGATACGCAGTATTTT.

This chain joins TRBV6-6 and TRBJ1-1, with a possible D match to TRBD1 (5 bases). There are 13 residues in the CDR3. Between the trimmed V and J ends, which lost 8 bases and 12 bases, there was a span of 22 bases. The germline V gene has CDR1 MNHNY and CDR2 SVGAGI (reference sequence). CDR3 loop: CASFMGKGASTFF. CDR3 nucleotide sequence: TGTGCCAGCTTTATGGGGAAAGGGGCCTCAACTTTCTTT.

The chain recombines TRBV2 with TRBJ2-1, with 7 bases identical to TRBD2. Trimming took 4 bases from V and 7 from J; bases not matched to a gene: 13. This CDR3 is built from 16 residues. Per the germline V gene, CDR1 is SNHLY and CDR2 is FYNNEI. In DNA, the CDR3 is TGTGCCAGCAGTGCCCCAGCTGGGGAGGGAGGGAATGAGCAGTTCTTC. Amino acids: CASSAPAGEGGNEQFF.

The V and J genes are TRBV19 and TRBJ2-5; weak D call: TRBD1 (6 bases). The CDR3 loop spans 13 amino acids. Per the germline V gene, CDR1 is LNHDA and CDR2 is SQIVND (reference sequence). V gave up 7 bases and J gave up 5 bases, with 14 bases separating them. CDR3 sequence reads: CASNQGRRETQYF. The CDR3 DNA is TGTGCCAGTAATCAGGGGCGTCGGGAGACCCAGTACTTC.

The chain uses TRBV2 and TRBJ2-3; 8 bases fit TRBD2. Germline V lookup: CDR1 SNHLY, CDR2 FYNNEI. J gave up 5 bases and V 7 bases, and 11 bases lay outside the gene matches. The CDR3 has 15 amino acids. The CDR3 reads CASTGLALGLDTQYF. In DNA, the CDR3 is TGTGCCAGCACAGGACTAGCCCTTGGGTTAGATACGCAGTATTTT.

The rearrangement uses TRBV5-1 and TRBJ2-7; 8 bases map to TRBD1. CDR1 and CDR2 from the germline V gene are SGHRS and YFSETQ. The J segment lost 3 bases and the V segment lost 3 bases, leaving 5 bases of the junction unmatched. The length of the CDR3 is 14 residues. The CDR3 sequence: CASSSSTGGYEQYF. The CDR3 DNA is TGCGCCAGCAGCTCCAGCACAGGGGGCTACGAGCAGTACTTC. The full variable domain, in which reference TRBV5-1 and TRBJ2-7 provide the parts outside the CDR3, is KAGVTQTPRYLIKTRGQQVTLSCSPISGHRSVSWYQQTPGQGLQFLFEYFSETQRNKGNFPGRFSGRQFSNSRSEMNVSTLELGDSALYLCASSSSTGGYEQYFGPGTRLTVT.

The sample holds many counts of this clone. The gene calls are TRBV5-8 and TRBJ2-2, with 12 bases fitting TRBD1. The ends lost 7 bases at V and 3 bases at J; junction bases unmatched: 16. Germline-derived CDR1 and CDR2 are SGHTS and YDEGEE. The CDR3 totals 19 residues. CDR3 nucleotide sequence: TGTGCCAGCCGACCTGAGGGGACAGGGGGCAAGGTTGACACCGGGGAGCTGTTTTTT. Protein sequence: CASRPEGTGGKVDTGELFF.

The table lists this clone with a few counts. The V gene is TRBV7-9, the J gene TRBJ2-1; 9 bases are a match to TRBD2. V shed 5 bases and J 8 bases; nucleotides not matched to a gene: 13. Germline CDR1 is SEHNR and CDR2 is FQNEAQ (reference sequence). There are 16 residues in the CDR3. The DNA of the CDR3 is TGTGCCAGCAGCCCCACTCGGACTAGCGAGTTGGATGAGCAGTTCTTC. Residues: CASSPTRTSELDEQFF.

V usage is TRBV2 and J usage is TRBJ2-7; 15 bases map to TRBD2. Germline V gene data show CDR1 as SNHLY and CDR2 as FYNNEI. Germline trimming cut 6 bases from V and 6 bases from J; bases unmatched to any gene: 3. This CDR3 has 14 amino acids. CDR3 DNA sequence: TGTGCCAGCAGACCGGGACTAGCGGGAGGCGAGCAGTACGTC. Its protein is CASRPGLAGGEQYV.

The rearrangement uses TRBV16 and TRBJ2-3; D perhaps matches TRBD2 (5 bases). Trimming took off 1 base at V and 3 bases at J, with 11 bases between the two ends. CDR1 is KGHSY and CDR2 is FQNENV in the germline V gene. The CDR3 is 15 residues long. CDR3 bases: TGTGCCAGCAGCCAATGGACTCGAGGTACAGATACGCAGTATTTT. It yields the protein CASSQWTRGTDTQYF.

CDR3 in amino acids: CAALAAGGDEQFF. In DNA form, the CDR3 reads TGTGCCGCCCTAGCTGCGGGGGGCGATGAGCAGTTCTTC. The gene calls are TRBV2 and TRBJ2-1; TRBD2 matches at 8 bases. Germline V gene data show CDR1 as SNHLY and CDR2 as FYNNEI. The CDR3 is 13 residues long. V was pared by 11 bases and J by 8 bases, with 11 bases of the junction left unmatched.

The rearrangement joins TRBV5-6 to TRBJ2-1; 11 bases align to TRBD1. In germline, CDR1 is SGHDT, CDR2 YYEEEE. With 4 bases clipped from V and 3 bases from J, the junction kept 6 bases outside the gene matches. The CDR3 length is 16 residues. The CDR3 region has the DNA TGTGCCAGCAGCCTTGGACAGGGGGCGGACTACAATGAGCAGTTCTTC. As protein: CASSLGQGADYNEQFF.

This clone showed up just once. CDR3 region: CASSVGGTDQETQYF. CDR3 DNA: TGTGCCAGCAGCGTAGGAGGGACAGACCAAGAGACCCAGTACTTC. The chain recombines TRBV9 with TRBJ2-5; 7 bases agree with TRBD1. CDR1 and CDR2 (germline): SGDLS, YYNGEE. CDR3 length: 15 amino acids. The V segment lost 0 bases and the J segment 0 bases; nucleotides outside the gene matches: 2.

This chain joins TRBV13 and TRBJ1-3; D uncertain. Germline-derived CDR1 and CDR2 are PRHDT and FYEKMQ (reference sequence). This CDR3 has 16 residues. The V end was cut by 1 base, the J end by 0 bases, with 10 bases between. CDR3 region: CASSLERSLSGNTIYF. CDR3 DNA sequence: TGTGCCAGCAGCTTAGAACGGAGCCTCTCTGGAAACACCATATATTTT.

The chain joins TRBV2 to TRBJ2-1; D unclear. Trimming took 2 bases from V and 0 from J, leaving 8 bases between them. The germline V gene has CDR1 SNHLY and CDR2 FYNNEI. The CDR3 sequence is 15 residues long. CDR3 protein: CASSEPESSYNEQFF. The CDR3 DNA follows: TGTGCCAGCAGTGAACCGGAGAGCTCCTACAATGAGCAGTTCTTC.

This chain links TRBV11-2 with TRBJ2-3, with 8 bases aligning to TRBD2. Per germline, CDR1 SGHAT and CDR2 FQNNGV. V lost 1 base, J lost 5 bases, and 2 bases stayed unmatched. The CDR3 spans 14 residues. In DNA, the CDR3 is TGTGCCAGCAGCTTAGGGGGACTAGGAGATACGCAGTATTTT. Protein product: CASSLGGLGDTQYF. The entire variable domain, with the rest obtained from reference TRBV11-2 and TRBJ2-3, is as follows: EAGVAQSPRYKIIEKRQSVAFWCNPISGHATLYWYQQILGQGPKLLIQFQNNGVVDDSQLPKDRFSAERLKGVDSTLKIQPAKLEDSAVYLCASSLGGLGDTQYFGPGTRLTVL.

The V and J genes are TRBV29-1 and TRBJ2-3; D gene ambiguous. The CDR3 length is 13 residues. The V and J ends lost 2 bases and 6 bases respectively, with 12 bases between them. From germline, CDR1 is SQVTM and CDR2 ANQGSEA. The CDR3 DNA is TGCAGCGTTGAACCGACACACCCGGATACGCAGTATTTT. The encoded protein is CSVEPTHPDTQYF.

V is TRBV5-1 and J is TRBJ2-5; 7 nucleotides line up with TRBD1. CDR3 length: 14 amino acids. CDR1 is SGHRS and CDR2 is YFSETQ in the germline V gene. The J segment lost 5 bases and the V segment lost 1 base, leaving 5 bases of the junction unmatched. The CDR3 loop reads CASSLTGVGETQYF. The DNA of the CDR3 is TGCGCCAGCAGCTTGACAGGGGTCGGGGAGACCCAGTACTTC. Based on the CDR3 plus reference TRBV5-1 and TRBJ2-5, the full variable domain is KAGVTQTPRYLIKTRGQQVTLSCSPISGHRSVSWYQQTPGQGLQFLFEYFSETQRNKGNFPGRFSGRQFSNSRSEMNVSTLELGDSALYLCASSLTGVGETQYFGPGTRLLVL.

This chain links TRBV7-8 with TRBJ2-1; D might be TRBD2 (5 bases). Looked up from germline, CDR1 is SGHVS and CDR2 is FQNEAQ. V lost 1 base and J lost 7, with 14 bases in between. This CDR3 comprises 15 residues. The CDR3 protein is CASSLVEVGMNEQFF. CDR3 bases: TGTGCCAGCAGCTTAGTGGAGGTCGGAATGAATGAGCAGTTCTTC.